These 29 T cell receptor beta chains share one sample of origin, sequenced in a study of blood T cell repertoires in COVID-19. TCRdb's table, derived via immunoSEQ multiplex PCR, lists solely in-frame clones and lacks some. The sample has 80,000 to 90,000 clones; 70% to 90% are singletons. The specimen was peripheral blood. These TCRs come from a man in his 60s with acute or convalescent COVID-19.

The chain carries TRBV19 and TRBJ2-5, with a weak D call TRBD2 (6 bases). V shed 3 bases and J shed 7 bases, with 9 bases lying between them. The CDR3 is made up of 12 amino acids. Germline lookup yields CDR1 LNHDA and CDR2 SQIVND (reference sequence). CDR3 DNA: TGTGCCAGTAGTATCGGGGGATTGACCCAGTACTTC. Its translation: CASSIGGLTQYF.

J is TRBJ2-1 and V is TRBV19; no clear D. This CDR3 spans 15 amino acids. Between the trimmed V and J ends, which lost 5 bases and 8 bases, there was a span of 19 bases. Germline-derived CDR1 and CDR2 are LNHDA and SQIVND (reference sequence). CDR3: CASSAPLETRDEQFF. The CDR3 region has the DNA TGTGCCAGTAGTGCCCCCCTAGAGACCCGCGATGAGCAGTTCTTC.

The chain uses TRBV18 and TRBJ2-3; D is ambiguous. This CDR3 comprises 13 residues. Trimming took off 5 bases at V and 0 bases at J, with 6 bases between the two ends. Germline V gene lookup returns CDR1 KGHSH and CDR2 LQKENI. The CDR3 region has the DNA TGTGCCAGCTCAGTACAGAGCACAGATACGCAGTATTTT. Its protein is CASSVQSTDTQYF.

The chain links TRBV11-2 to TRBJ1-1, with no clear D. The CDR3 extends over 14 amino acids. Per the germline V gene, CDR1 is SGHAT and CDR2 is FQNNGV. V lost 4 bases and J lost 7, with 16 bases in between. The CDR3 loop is CASSSTASGSEAFF. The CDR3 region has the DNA TGTGCCAGCAGCTCCACCGCTTCCGGGAGTGAAGCTTTCTTT.

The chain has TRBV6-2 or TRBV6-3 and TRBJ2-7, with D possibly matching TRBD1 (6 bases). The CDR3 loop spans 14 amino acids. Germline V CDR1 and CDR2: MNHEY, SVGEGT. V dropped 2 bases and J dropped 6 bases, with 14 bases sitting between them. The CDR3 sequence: CASSYNTDSLEQYF. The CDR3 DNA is TGTGCCAGCAGTTACAATACGGACAGCCTCGAGCAGTACTTC.

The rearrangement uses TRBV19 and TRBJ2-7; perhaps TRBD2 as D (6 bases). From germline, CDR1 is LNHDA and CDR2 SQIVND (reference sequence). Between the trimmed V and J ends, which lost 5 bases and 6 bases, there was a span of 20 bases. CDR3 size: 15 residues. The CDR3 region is CASSLNIGGIVEQYF. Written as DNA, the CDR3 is TGTGCCAGTAGTTTGAATATCGGGGGAATCGTCGAGCAGTACTTC.

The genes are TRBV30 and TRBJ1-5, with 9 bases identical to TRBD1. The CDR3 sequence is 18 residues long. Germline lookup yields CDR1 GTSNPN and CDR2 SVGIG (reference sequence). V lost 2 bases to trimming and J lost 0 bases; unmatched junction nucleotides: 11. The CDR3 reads CAWSYRDRESYSNQPQHF. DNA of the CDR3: TGTGCCTGGAGTTACCGGGACAGGGAGTCTTATAGCAATCAGCCCCAGCATTTT.

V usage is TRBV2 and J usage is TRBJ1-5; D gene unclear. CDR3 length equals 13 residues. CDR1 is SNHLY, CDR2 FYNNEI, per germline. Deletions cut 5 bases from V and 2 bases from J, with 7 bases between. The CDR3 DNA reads TGTGCCAGCAGTAGGGAGGGCAATCAGCCCCAGCATTTT. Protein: CASSREGNQPQHF.

The CDR3 DNA is TGTGCCAGCACCTCCCTAGCGGTGGAGACAGATACGCAGTATTTT. It translates to CASTSLAVETDTQYF. The V gene is TRBV2, the J gene TRBJ2-3; TRBD2 matches at 7 bases. Germline V gives CDR1 SNHLY, CDR2 FYNNEI. There are 15 residues in the CDR3. V dropped 7 bases and J dropped 3; count of bases not matched to a gene: 10.

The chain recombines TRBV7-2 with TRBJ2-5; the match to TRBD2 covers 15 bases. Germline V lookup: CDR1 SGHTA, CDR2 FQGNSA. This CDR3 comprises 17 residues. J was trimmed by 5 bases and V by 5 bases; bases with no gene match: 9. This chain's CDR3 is CASSGRTSGGAGETQYF. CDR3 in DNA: TGTGCCAGCAGCGGAAGGACTAGCGGGGGGGCAGGGGAGACCCAGTACTTC. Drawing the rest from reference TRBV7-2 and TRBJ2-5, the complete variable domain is GAGVSQSPSNKVTEKGKDVELRCDPISGHTALYWYRQSLGQGLEFLIYFQGNSAPDKSGLPSDRFSAERTGGSVSTLTIQRTQQEDSAVYLCASSGRTSGGAGETQYFGPGTRLLVL.

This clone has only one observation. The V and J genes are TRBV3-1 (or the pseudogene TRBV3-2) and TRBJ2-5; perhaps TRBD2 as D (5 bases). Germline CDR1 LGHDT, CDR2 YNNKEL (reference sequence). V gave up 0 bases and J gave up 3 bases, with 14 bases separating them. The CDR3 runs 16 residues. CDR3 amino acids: CASSQELVGIEETQYF. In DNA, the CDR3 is TGTGCCAGCAGCCAAGAACTAGTCGGCATCGAAGAGACCCAGTACTTC.

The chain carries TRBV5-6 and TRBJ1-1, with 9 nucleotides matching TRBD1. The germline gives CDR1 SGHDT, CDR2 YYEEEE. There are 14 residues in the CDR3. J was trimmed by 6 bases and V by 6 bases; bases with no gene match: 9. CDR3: CASIPDRGFPEAFF. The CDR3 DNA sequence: TGTGCCAGCATTCCAGACAGGGGGTTCCCTGAAGCTTTCTTT.

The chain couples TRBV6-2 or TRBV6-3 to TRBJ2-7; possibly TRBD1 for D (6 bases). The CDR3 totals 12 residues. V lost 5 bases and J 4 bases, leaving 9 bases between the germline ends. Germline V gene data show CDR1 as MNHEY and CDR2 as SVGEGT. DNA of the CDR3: TGTGCCAGCAGTCGTGGACAGTACGAGCAGTACTTC. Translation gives CASSRGQYEQYF.

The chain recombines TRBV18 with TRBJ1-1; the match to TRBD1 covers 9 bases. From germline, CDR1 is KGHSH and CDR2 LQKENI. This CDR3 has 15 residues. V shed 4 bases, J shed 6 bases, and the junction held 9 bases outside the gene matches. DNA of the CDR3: TGTGCCAGCTCACAGGGGAACAGGGGGCGTGCTGAAGCTTTCTTT. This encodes CASSQGNRGRAEAFF.

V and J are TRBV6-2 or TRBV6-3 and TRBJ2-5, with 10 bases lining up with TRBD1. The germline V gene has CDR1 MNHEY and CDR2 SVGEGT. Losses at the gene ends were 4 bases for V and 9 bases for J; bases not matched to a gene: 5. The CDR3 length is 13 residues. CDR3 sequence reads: CASSSRQGASQYF. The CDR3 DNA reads TGTGCCAGCAGTTCAAGACAGGGGGCGTCCCAGTACTTC.

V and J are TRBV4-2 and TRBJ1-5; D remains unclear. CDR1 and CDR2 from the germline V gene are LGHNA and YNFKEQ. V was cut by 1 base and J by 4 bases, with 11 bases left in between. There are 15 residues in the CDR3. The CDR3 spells CASSQVPVRNQPQHF. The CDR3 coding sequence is TGTGCCAGCAGCCAAGTCCCTGTTAGAAATCAGCCCCAGCATTTT.

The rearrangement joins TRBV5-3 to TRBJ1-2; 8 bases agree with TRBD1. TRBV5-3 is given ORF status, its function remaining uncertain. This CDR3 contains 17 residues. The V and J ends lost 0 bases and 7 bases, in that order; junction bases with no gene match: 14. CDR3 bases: TGTGCCAGAAGCTTGGGCAGGGGGCCTCTATGTTGGTGTGGCTACACCTTC. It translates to CARSLGRGPLCWCGYTF.

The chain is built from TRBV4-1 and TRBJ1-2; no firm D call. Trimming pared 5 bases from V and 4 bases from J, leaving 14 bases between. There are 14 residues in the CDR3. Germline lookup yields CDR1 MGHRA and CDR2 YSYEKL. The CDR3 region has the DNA TGCGCCAGCAGCTTAGGGTTTCGGGGCTATGGCTACACCTTC. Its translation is CASSLGFRGYGYTF.

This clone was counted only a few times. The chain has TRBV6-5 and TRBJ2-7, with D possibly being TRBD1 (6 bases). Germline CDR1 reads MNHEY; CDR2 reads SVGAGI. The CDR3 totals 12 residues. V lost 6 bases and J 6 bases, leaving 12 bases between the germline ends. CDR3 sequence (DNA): TGTGCCAGCAGCTTTACACAGGGCGAGCAGTACTTC. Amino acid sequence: CASSFTQGEQYF.

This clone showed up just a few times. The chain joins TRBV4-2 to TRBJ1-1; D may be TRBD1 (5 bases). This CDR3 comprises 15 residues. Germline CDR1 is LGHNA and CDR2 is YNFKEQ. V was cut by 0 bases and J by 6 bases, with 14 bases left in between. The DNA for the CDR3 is TGTGCCAGCAGCCAAGATCGGAGGGGTGGGGCTGAAGCTTTCTTT. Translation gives CASSQDRRGGAEAFF.

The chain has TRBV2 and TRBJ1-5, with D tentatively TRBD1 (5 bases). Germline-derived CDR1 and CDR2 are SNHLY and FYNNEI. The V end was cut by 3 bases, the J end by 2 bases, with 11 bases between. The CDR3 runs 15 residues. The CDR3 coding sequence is TGTGCCAGCAGTGAGGCGGGGACCGGCAATCAGCCCCAGCATTTT. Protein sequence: CASSEAGTGNQPQHF. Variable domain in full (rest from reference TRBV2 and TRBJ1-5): EPEVTQTPSHQVTQMGQEVILRCVPISNHLYFYWYRQILGQKVEFLVSFYNNEISEKSEIFDDQFSVERPDGSNFTLKIRSTKLEDSAMYFCASSEAGTGNQPQHFGDGTRLSIL.

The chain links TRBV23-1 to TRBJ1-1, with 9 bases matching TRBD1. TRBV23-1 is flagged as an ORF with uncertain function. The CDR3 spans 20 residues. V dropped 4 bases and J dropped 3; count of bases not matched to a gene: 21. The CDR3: CASSPSIPRGQGKEDTEAFF. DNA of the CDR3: TGCGCCAGCAGTCCCTCCATCCCCCGGGGACAGGGTAAGGAGGACACTGAAGCTTTCTTT.

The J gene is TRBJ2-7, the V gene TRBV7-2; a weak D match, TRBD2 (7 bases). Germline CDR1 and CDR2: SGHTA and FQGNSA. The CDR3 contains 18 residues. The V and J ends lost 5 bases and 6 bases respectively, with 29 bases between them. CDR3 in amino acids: CASSPVAWWGGRTFEQYF. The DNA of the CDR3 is TGTGCCAGCAGCCCCGTGGCTTGGTGGGGGGGCAGAACGTTCGAGCAGTACTTC.

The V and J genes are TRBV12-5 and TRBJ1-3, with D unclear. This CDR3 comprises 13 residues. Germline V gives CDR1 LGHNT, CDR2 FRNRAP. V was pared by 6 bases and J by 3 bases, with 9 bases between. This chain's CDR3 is CASGTVIGNTIYF. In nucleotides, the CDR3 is TGTGCTAGTGGGACTGTAATTGGAAACACCATATATTTT.

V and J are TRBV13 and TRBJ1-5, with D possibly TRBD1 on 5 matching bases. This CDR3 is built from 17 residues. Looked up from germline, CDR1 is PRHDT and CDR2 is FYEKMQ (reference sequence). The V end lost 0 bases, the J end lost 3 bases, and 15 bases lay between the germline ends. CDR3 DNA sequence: TGTGCCAGCAGCTTAGGCTTGTGGTGGGGCTTCAATCAGCCCCAGCATTTT. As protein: CASSLGLWWGFNQPQHF.

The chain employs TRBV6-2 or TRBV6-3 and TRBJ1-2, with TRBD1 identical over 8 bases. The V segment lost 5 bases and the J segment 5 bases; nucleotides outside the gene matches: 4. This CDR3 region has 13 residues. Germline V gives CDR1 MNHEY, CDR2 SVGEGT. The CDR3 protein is CASSQRTGYGYTF. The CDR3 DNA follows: TGTGCCAGCAGTCAGAGGACAGGGTATGGCTACACCTTC.

This CDR3 reads CASSPGLVNYEQYF. The CDR3, as DNA: TGTGCCAGCAGCCCGGGACTAGTCAACTACGAGCAGTACTTC. The chain has TRBV3-1 (or the pseudogene TRBV3-2) and TRBJ2-7; TRBD2 matches at 8 bases. Trimming at V came to 4 bases and at J to 3 bases, leaving 5 bases not matched to a gene. This CDR3 has 14 residues. Germline assignment: CDR1 LGHDT and CDR2 YNNKEL (reference sequence).

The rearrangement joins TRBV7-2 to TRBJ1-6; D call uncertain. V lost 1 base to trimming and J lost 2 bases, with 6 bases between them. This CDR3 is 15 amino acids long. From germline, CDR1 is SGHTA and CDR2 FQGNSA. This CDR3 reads CASSLGGPYNSPLHF. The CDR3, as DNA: TGTGCCAGCAGCTTAGGTGGGCCCTATAATTCACCCCTCCACTTT. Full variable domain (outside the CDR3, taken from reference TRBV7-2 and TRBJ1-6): GAGVSQSPSNKVTEKGKDVELRCDPISGHTALYWYRQSLGQGLEFLIYFQGNSAPDKSGLPSDRFSAERTGGSVSTLTIQRTQQEDSAVYLCASSLGGPYNSPLHFGNGTRLTVT.

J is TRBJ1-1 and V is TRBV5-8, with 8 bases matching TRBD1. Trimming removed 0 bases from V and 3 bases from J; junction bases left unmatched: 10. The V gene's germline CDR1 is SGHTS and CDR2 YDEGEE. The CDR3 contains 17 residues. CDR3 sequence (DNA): TGTGCCAGCAGCTTGGCCGTTCAGGGGGCCAGGGACACTGAAGCTTTCTTT. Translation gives CASSLAVQGARDTEAFF.